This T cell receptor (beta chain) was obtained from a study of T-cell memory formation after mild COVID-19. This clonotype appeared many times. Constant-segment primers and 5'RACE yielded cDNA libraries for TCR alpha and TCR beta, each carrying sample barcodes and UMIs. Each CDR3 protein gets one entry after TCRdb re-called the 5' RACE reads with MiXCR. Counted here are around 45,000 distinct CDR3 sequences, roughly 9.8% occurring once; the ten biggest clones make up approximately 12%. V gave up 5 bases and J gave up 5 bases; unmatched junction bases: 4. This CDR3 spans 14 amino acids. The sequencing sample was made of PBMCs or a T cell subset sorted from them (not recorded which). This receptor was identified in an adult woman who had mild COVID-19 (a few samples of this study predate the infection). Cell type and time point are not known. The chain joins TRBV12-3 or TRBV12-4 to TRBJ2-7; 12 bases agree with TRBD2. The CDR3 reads CASSPRLAGDEQYF. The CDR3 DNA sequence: TGTGCCAGCAGTCCTCGACTAGCGGGAGACGAGCAGTACTTC.